Below are 18 T cell receptor beta chains sequenced from a single sample in a study of blood T cells in healthy people across ages. Combining a sample-barcoded 5' primer with a J-beta primer mix, a second PCR ran for roughly 7 to 12 cycles. A single record per CDR3 protein comes from TCRdb applying MiXCR to the 5' RACE reads. Of 1.5 million to 2 million distinct CDR3 sequences in the sample, roughly 52% are singletons; the top ten hold 2.1%. Sequencing was done on a sample of blood. These receptors all stem from a woman in her thirties or forties in good health.

The chain combines TRBV7-9 with TRBJ1-4, with D possibly being TRBD1 (5 bases). Germline V gene data show CDR1 as SEHNR and CDR2 as FQNEAQ (reference sequence). The CDR3 is 18 amino acids. Trimming removed 4 bases at V and 4 bases at J, with 22 bases between. The CDR3 reads CASSSNNYKDNRNEKLFF. The CDR3, as DNA: TGTGCCAGCAGCTCAAACAATTACAAGGACAACCGTAATGAAAAACTGTTTTTT.

The rearrangement uses TRBV9 and TRBJ1-6, with TRBD1 as a possible D gene (5 bases). CDR1 is SGDLS and CDR2 is YYNGEE in the germline V gene. The V and J ends lost 2 bases and 7 bases respectively, with 19 bases between them. The CDR3 runs to 17 residues. CDR3 in amino acids: CASSVLSLGRVNSPLHF. The CDR3 DNA reads as TGTGCCAGCAGCGTCCTTTCTCTCGGCAGGGTGAATTCACCCCTCCACTTT.

This clonotype was counted between two and nine times. A much larger clone lies one base from this, so it may be a read error. The V and J genes are TRBV5-6 and TRBJ2-4; TRBD2 is a possible D gene (6 bases). Germline V gene sequence: CDR1 SGHDT, CDR2 YYEEEE. The V gene lost 4 bases and the J gene lost 2 bases, with 10 bases spanning the gap. This CDR3 spans 14 amino acids. CDR3 in DNA: TGTGCCAGCAGCGATGGGGGGACCAAAAACATTCAGTACTTC. Translating it yields CASSDGGTKNIQYF.

V is TRBV25-1 and J is TRBJ1-4; no clear D. CDR1 and CDR2 from the germline V gene are MGHDK and SYGVNS. Trimming stripped 3 bases from V and 8 bases from J, with 10 bases between. This CDR3 has 13 residues. The CDR3 reads CASSDSKVEKLFF. The CDR3 region has the DNA TGTGCCAGCAGTGATTCGAAGGTGGAAAAACTGTTTTTT.

This clonotype showed up just a few times. The CDR3 protein is CASSLALAGAGEQFF. The CDR3 DNA sequence: TGTGCCAGCAGCTTAGCTCTAGCGGGGGCCGGTGAGCAGTTCTTC. The chain employs TRBV11-3 and TRBJ2-1, with 10 bases fitting TRBD2. Germline V gene data show CDR1 as SGHNT and CDR2 as YENEEA. This CDR3 contains 15 residues. Trimming at V came to 1 base and at J to 9 bases, leaving 6 bases not matched to a gene.

This clonotype was seen ten or more times. V usage is TRBV24-1 and J usage is TRBJ1-2, with D uncertain. This CDR3 contains 11 residues. Germline CDR1 KGHDR, CDR2 SFDVKD. V lost 9 bases and J 6 bases, leaving 10 bases between the germline ends. The CDR3 here is CATSNPDGYTF. Written as DNA, the CDR3 is TGTGCCACCTCTAACCCGGATGGCTACACCTTC.

V is TRBV9 and J is TRBJ1-6; 7 nucleotides align to TRBD1. CDR3 length equals 15 residues. Germline CDR1 SGDLS, CDR2 YYNGEE. After removal of 3 bases from V and 7 bases from J, the junction contained 7 bases not matched to a gene. In DNA form, the CDR3 reads TGTGCCAGCAGCGCGGGGGCAGGGGGGAATTCACCCCTCCACTTT. Amino acid sequence: CASSAGAGGNSPLHF. Full variable domain (rest looked up from reference TRBV9 and TRBJ1-6): DSGVTQTPKHLITATGQRVTLRCSPRSGDLSVYWYQQSLDQGLQFLIQYYNGEERAKGNILERFSAQQFPDLHSELNLSSLELGDSALYFCASSAGAGGNSPLHFGNGTRLTVT.

This clonotype was picked up a small number of times. The chain recombines TRBV27 with TRBJ1-1; D is unclear. Germline loops: CDR1 MNHEY, CDR2 SMNVEV (reference sequence). V lost 6 bases and J lost 0, with 11 bases in between. The CDR3 has 14 residues. The CDR3 DNA follows: TGTGCCAGCAGCCGCCAGGCCTTGAACACTGAAGCTTTCTTT. Amino acids: CASSRQALNTEAFF.

With respect to this clonotype: A much larger clonotype is one base distant, so this may be a read error. The chain couples TRBV7-8 to TRBJ2-1; 9 nucleotides align to TRBD1. This CDR3 spans 15 amino acids. Germline-derived CDR1 and CDR2 are SGHVS and FQNEAQ. Trimming removed 4 bases from V and 10 bases from J; junction bases left unmatched: 11. In DNA form, the CDR3 reads TGTGCCAGCAGCTCCAACAGGGGGCAATGGAAGGAGCAGTTCTTC. Protein sequence: CASSSNRGQWKEQFF.

The rearrangement links TRBV24-1 to TRBJ2-3; possible D gene TRBD2, 6 bases. The ends were cut back, 4 bases at V and 4 bases at J, with 17 bases in the middle. Per the germline V gene, CDR1 is KGHDR and CDR2 is SFDVKD. This CDR3 region has 16 residues. CDR3 DNA: TGTGCCACCAGTGACTCCGGGACTCCAAGCCCAGATACGCAGTATTTT. Its translation: CATSDSGTPSPDTQYF.

The rearrangement uses TRBV7-9 and TRBJ2-1; TRBD2 might be the D (6 bases). Germline V gene lookup returns CDR1 SEHNR and CDR2 FQNEAQ (reference sequence). The CDR3 length is 16 residues. The V gene lost 3 bases and the J gene lost 0 bases, with 12 bases spanning the gap. In DNA, the CDR3 is TGTGCCAGCAGCTTGGGAGGACCCGGCTCCTACAATGAGCAGTTCTTC. Amino acids: CASSLGGPGSYNEQFF.

This chain connects TRBV11-1 to TRBJ2-2; no clear D gene. Deletions cut 2 bases from V and 2 bases from J, with 9 bases between. Looked up from germline, CDR1 is SGHAT and CDR2 is FQDESV (reference sequence). CDR3 length equals 15 residues. The chain's CDR3 is CASSLSSGNTGELFF. CDR3 nucleotides: TGTGCCAGCAGCTTATCGTCAGGAAACACCGGGGAGCTGTTTTTT.

This chain joins TRBV19 and TRBJ2-3; D is perhaps TRBD2 (5 bases). V dropped 6 bases and J dropped 6 bases, with 16 bases sitting between them. The CDR3 is 14 amino acids. Germline values: CDR1 LNHDA, CDR2 SQIVND (reference sequence). As DNA, the CDR3 is TGTGCCAGTAGAACGGACGGGAACTTCGATACGCAGTATTTT. This codes for CASRTDGNFDTQYF.

V usage is TRBV29-1 and J usage is TRBJ2-7; 11 bases match TRBD2. Trimming cost V 5 bases and J 7 bases; bases outside gene matches: 10. Per the germline V gene, CDR1 is SQVTM and CDR2 is ANQGSEA. This CDR3 is 14 amino acids long. CDR3 bases: TGCAGCGTTTTCATAGCGGGGGGGAGCAATGAGCAGTACTTC. It translates to CSVFIAGGSNEQYF.

For this clonotype: The junction does not match germline at one end; this may be a read error. The chain combines TRBV28 with TRBJ2-6, with a weak D call TRBD1 (6 bases). The CDR3 spans 16 residues. CDR1 and CDR2 (germline): MDHEN, SYDVKM. CDR3 amino acids: CASKGEPLSGANFLTF. The CDR3 coding sequence is TGTGCCAGCAAGGGGGAACCTCTCTCTGGGGCCAACTTCCTGACTTTC.

The chain joins TRBV20-1 to TRBJ2-1, with 11 bases that match TRBD2. The J segment lost 0 bases and the V segment lost 4 bases, leaving 14 bases of the junction unmatched. The CDR3 length is 19 residues. Looked up from germline, CDR1 is DFQATT and CDR2 is SNEGSKA (reference sequence). CDR3 sequence reads: CSATPLAGGGYSSYNEQFF. In nucleotides, the CDR3 is TGCAGTGCTACCCCCCTAGCGGGGGGAGGATATAGCTCCTACAATGAGCAGTTCTTC.

J is TRBJ1-4 and V is TRBV6-6; 9 nucleotides align to TRBD1. The CDR3 covers 15 residues. The germline V gene has CDR1 MNHNY and CDR2 SVGAGI (reference sequence). J lost 3 bases, V lost 2 bases, and 1 base had no gene match. CDR3 in DNA: TGTGCCAGCAGTTACCGGGACAGGGCTAATGAAAAACTGTTTTTT. This codes for CASSYRDRANEKLFF.

The chain carries TRBV12-3 or TRBV12-4 and TRBJ2-5; 9 bases are a match to TRBD2. J lost 5 bases, V lost 6 bases, and 10 bases had no gene match. The CDR3 contains 15 residues. CDR3 coding DNA: TGTGCCAGCAGATGGGGAGAGACTAGCGGTGAGACCCAGTACTTC. Translating gives CASRWGETSGETQYF.